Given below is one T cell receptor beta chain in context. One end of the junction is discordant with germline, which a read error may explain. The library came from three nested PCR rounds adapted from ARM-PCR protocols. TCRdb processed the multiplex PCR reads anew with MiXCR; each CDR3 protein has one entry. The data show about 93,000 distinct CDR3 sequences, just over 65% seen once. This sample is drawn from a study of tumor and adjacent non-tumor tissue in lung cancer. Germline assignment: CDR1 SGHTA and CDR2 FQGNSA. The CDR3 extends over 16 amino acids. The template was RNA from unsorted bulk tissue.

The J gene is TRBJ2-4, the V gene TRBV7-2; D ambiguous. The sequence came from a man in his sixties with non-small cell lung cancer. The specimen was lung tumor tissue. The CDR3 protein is CASSFDQSLAKNIRYF. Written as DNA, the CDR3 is TGTGCCAGCAGCTTTGACCAGAGTTTAGCCAAAAACATTCGGTACTTC. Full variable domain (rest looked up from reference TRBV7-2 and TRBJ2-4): GAGVSQSPSNKVTEKGKDVELRCDPISGHTALYWYRQSLGQGLEFLIYFQGNSAPDKSGLPSDRFSAERTGGSVSTLTIQRTQQEDSAVYLCASSFDQSLAKNIRYFGAGTRLSVL.